This T cell receptor (beta chain) stems from a study of blood T cell repertoires in COVID-19. Study-wide background: Some COVID-19 samples were acute and others convalescent; all came from the United States, Italy and Spain. Sample material is recorded as cDNA or gDNA derived from T cells, B-cell-depleted T cells, or PBMCs.

Those enrolled in Seattle joined during active infection and were followed longitudinally afterward. This CDR3 is built from 15 residues. Germline V gives CDR1 LGHNA, CDR2 YNFKEQ. V gave up 2 bases and J gave up 4 bases; unmatched junction bases: 3. As handled by the study authors: Researchers report that nucleated cell counts were estimated from reference gene primer amplification. The table came from immunoSEQ multiplex PCR; TCRdb's copy has only in-frame clones and leaves some out. The V and J calls and clone size are taken from that table; D and trimming were inferred from the DNA. The table shows 390,000 or so clones, with roughly 90% occurring only once.

The sample consisted of peripheral blood. V and J are TRBV4-2 and TRBJ2-7; 12 bases fit TRBD2. The receptor was isolated from a woman in her 30s with COVID-19, enrolled during active disease. CDR3 sequence (DNA): TGTGCCAGCAGCCAACCCACTAGCGGGGGGTACGAGCAGTACTTC. Residues: CASSQPTSGGYEQYF.